This TCR beta chain was recorded in a study of monozygotic twins with inflammatory bowel disease. General study findings and limits: Patient repertoires may have gained variability from differing immunosuppressive treatments. The study supported no single strong signal or clonotype linked to IBD. Healthy co-twins, by inverse Simpson, had higher TCRbeta diversity than their siblings with IBD.

With respect to this clonotype: What it binds is unknown.

CDR1 is SGDLS and CDR2 is YYNGEE in the germline V gene. This CDR3 is built from 11 residues. TCRdb reprocessed the 5' RACE reads and stores each CDR3 protein as one record, lacking DNA. The sample's table shows some 170,000 distinct CDR3 sequences. The chain has TRBV9 and TRBJ2-1. Material: blood. The receptor comes from a human donor with ulcerative colitis or Crohn's disease, or a healthy co-twin of an affected twin (not recorded which). CDR3: CASSVDDEQFF.